This TCR beta chain was identified in a study of cytomegalovirus exposure and HLA in healthy donors. Clones were sequenced by immunoSEQ multiplex PCR, and TCRdb holds only the in-frame ones, with some missing. Of about 180,000 clones listed, about 85% are singletons. The CDR3 length is 13 residues. The ends were cut back, 4 bases at V and 1 base at J, with 9 bases in the middle. Germline V CDR1 and CDR2: GTSNPN, SVGIG (reference sequence). This clone was picked up one time. The gene calls are TRBV30 and TRBJ2-3, with D tentatively TRBD1 (5 bases). The origin of this receptor is a man aged 18 to 35 in good health and CMV-seropositive. Sequenced material: PBMCs. CDR3 bases: TGTGCCTGGAAGGGCAGGGGCACAGATACGCAGTATTTT. Translation: CAWKGRGTDTQYF.